These 20 T cell receptor beta chains share one sample of origin, sequenced in a study of human T cells and chemical hapten exposure. Specified time point: healthy volunteer bleed at 2 weeks. It was unfractionated whole blood from which total RNA was extracted. TCRdb itself ran the RACE reads through MiXCR, one entry per CDR3 protein. The sample contains around 130,000 distinct CDR3 sequences, approximately 9.5% of which appear only once. The specimen was whole blood. The receptor source for this set is a male donor in good health. Some clones in this sample may be carry-over from other donors' samples.

This clonotype was found many times. The chain links TRBV5-1 to TRBJ2-7; 7 bases map to TRBD1. Germline values: CDR1 SGHRS, CDR2 YFSETQ. This CDR3 spans 15 amino acids. V gave up 0 bases and J gave up 3 bases; unmatched junction bases: 6. The CDR3 sequence: CASSLEGTASYEQYF. The CDR3 nucleotides read TGCGCCAGCAGCTTGGAGGGGACAGCGAGCTACGAGCAGTACTTC.

The CDR3 reads CASSLRQMNTEAFF. CDR3 coding DNA: TGTGCCAGCAGCTTAAGACAGATGAACACTGAAGCTTTCTTT. The V call is TRBV11-1, the J call TRBJ1-1, with a weak D call TRBD1 (5 bases). The CDR3 loop spans 14 amino acids. CDR1 and CDR2 (germline): SGHAT, FQDESV (reference sequence). Between the trimmed V and J ends, which lost 2 bases and 0 bases, there was a span of 7 bases.

The chain employs TRBV7-8 and TRBJ1-6; 9 bases align to TRBD1. The germline V gene encodes CDR1 SGHVS and CDR2 FQNEAQ. The CDR3 sequence is 14 residues long. V shed 5 bases, J shed 11 bases, and the junction held 7 bases outside the gene matches. CDR3 loop: CASSPGTGRPPLHF. The CDR3 coding sequence is TGTGCCAGCAGCCCTGGGACAGGGAGGCCACCCCTCCACTTT.

V gene TRBV15 combines with J gene TRBJ2-1; 12 bases fit TRBD1. Trimming removed 2 bases from V and 4 bases from J; junction bases left unmatched: 3. Germline loops: CDR1 LNHNV, CDR2 YYDKDF (reference sequence). The CDR3 loop spans 16 amino acids. CDR3 sequence: CATSRRDRGLYNEQFF. The CDR3 DNA sequence: TGTGCCACCAGCAGAAGGGACAGGGGGCTATACAATGAGCAGTTCTTC.

The chain has TRBV7-8 and TRBJ2-7; 10 bases match TRBD2. In germline, CDR1 is SGHVS, CDR2 FQNEAQ. With V trimmed by 5 bases and J by 6 bases, 4 bases remained unmatched. CDR3 length equals 13 residues. This chain's CDR3 is CASSATSGTEQYF. CDR3 coding DNA: TGTGCCAGCAGCGCAACTAGCGGGACCGAGCAGTACTTC.

The chain combines TRBV12-3 or TRBV12-4 with TRBJ2-5; a possible D gene is TRBD1 (5 bases). The length of the CDR3 is 15 residues. V lost 2 bases and J 0 bases, leaving 10 bases between the germline ends. CDR3 loop: CASSLTGRDQETQYF. The CDR3 DNA reads as TGTGCCAGCAGTTTAACGGGCAGGGACCAAGAGACCCAGTACTTC.

This clonotype was found a few times. This chain uses TRBV7-7 with TRBJ2-7; 7 positions match TRBD1. CDR1 is SSHAT, CDR2 FNYEAQ, per germline (reference sequence). The CDR3 runs 13 residues. V lost 4 bases to trimming and J lost 6 bases; unmatched junction nucleotides: 6. CDR3 nucleotides: TGTGCCAGCAGCTCCGCGACAGGGACCGAGCAGTACTTC. Translation: CASSSATGTEQYF.

This chain uses TRBV20-1 with TRBJ1-1, with a possible D match to TRBD1 (6 bases). This CDR3 is 13 amino acids long. The germline V gene has CDR1 DFQATT and CDR2 SNEGSKA (reference sequence). CDR3 in DNA: TGCAGGGTGACAGGAAACATGAACACTGAAGCTTTCTTT. Protein: CRVTGNMNTEAFF.

This clonotype was counted at least ten times. This chain joins TRBV7-2 and TRBJ2-5; a weak D match, TRBD1 (6 bases). The CDR3 runs 13 residues. The V end lost 7 bases, the J end lost 4 bases, and 13 bases lay between the germline ends. The germline V gene has CDR1 SGHTA and CDR2 FQGNSA. The CDR3 spells CASTQTGRETQYF. The CDR3 region has the DNA TGTGCCAGCACTCAAACAGGGCGAGAGACCCAGTACTTC.

This clonotype has just a few counts. As DNA, the CDR3 is TGCGCCAGCAGCCGGTCCCGGGACGGGTCCTACAATGAGCAGTTCTTC. Amino acids: CASSRSRDGSYNEQFF. The chain carries TRBV4-3 and TRBJ2-1; D tentatively reads TRBD1 or TRBD2 (5 bases each). Germline V gives CDR1 LGHNA, CDR2 YSLEER. The CDR3 spans 16 residues. Trimming removed 4 bases at V and 1 base at J, with 14 bases between.

The CDR3 DNA reads as TGTGCCAGCAGCTACTCCGGGACAGGGCTCGGTCAGCCCCAGCATTTT. Its translation is CASSYSGTGLGQPQHF. The V call is TRBV7-2, the J call TRBJ1-5, with 9 bases aligning to TRBD1. The germline V gene has CDR1 SGHTA and CDR2 FQGNSA. V trimming: 4 bases; J trimming: 6 bases; junction bases outside the gene matches: 10. The CDR3 has 16 amino acids.

This clonotype was detected ten times or more. The rearrangement links TRBV3-1 to TRBJ1-1; D not resolved. The CDR3 is 13 amino acids. CDR1 is LGHDT, CDR2 YNNKEL, per germline (reference sequence). Deletions cut 5 bases from V and 1 base from J, with 8 bases between. CDR3 amino acids: CASSFTANTEAFF. Here the CDR3 DNA reads TGTGCCAGCAGCTTTACAGCGAACACTGAAGCTTTCTTT.

This clonotype was seen at least ten times. In DNA, the CDR3 is TGTGCCACCAGCCGGACTAGCGCGAGCACAGATACGCAGTATTTT. Its protein is CATSRTSASTDTQYF. This chain uses TRBV15 with TRBJ2-3; the match to TRBD2 covers 9 bases. V gave up 5 bases and J gave up 0 bases; unmatched junction bases: 3. Germline CDR1 and CDR2: LNHNV and YYDKDF (reference sequence). The CDR3 extends over 15 amino acids. Drawing the rest from reference TRBV15 and TRBJ2-3, the complete variable domain is DAMVIQNPRYQVTQFGKPVTLSCSQTLNHNVMYWYQQKSSQAPKLLFHYYDKDFNNEADTPDNFQSRRPNTSFCFLDIRSPGLGDTAMYLCATSRTSASTDTQYFGPGTRLTVL.

This clonotype was recorded at least ten times. The CDR3 spells CASSHPDRVLVAFF. CDR3 in DNA: TGTGCCAGCAGCCACCCTGACAGGGTCTTGGTAGCTTTCTTT. The V and J genes are TRBV7-2 and TRBJ1-1; 7 bases match TRBD1. CDR1 is SGHTA, CDR2 FQGNSA, per germline. This CDR3 comprises 14 residues. Losses at the gene ends were 5 bases for V and 10 bases for J; bases not matched to a gene: 13.

This clonotype appeared a few times. This chain connects TRBV2 to TRBJ2-4; D tentatively reads TRBD1 or TRBD2 (5 bases each). Trimming took off 7 bases at V and 0 bases at J, with 16 bases between the two ends. The CDR3 length is 16 residues. Germline values: CDR1 SNHLY, CDR2 FYNNEI. In DNA, the CDR3 is TGTGCCAGCACCCTCCGGGGCCAACTAGCCAAAAACATTCAGTACTTC. It yields the protein CASTLRGQLAKNIQYF.

This clonotype occurred many times. The chain combines TRBV21-1 with TRBJ1-3. TRBV21-1 is a listed pseudogene. The CDR3 covers 12 residues. CDR3 DNA: TGTGCCAGCAGCAACACTCCCGAAACCATATATTTT. Amino acids: CASSNTPETIYF.

The J gene is TRBJ2-7, the V gene TRBV29-1, with D perhaps assigned TRBD1 or TRBD2 (5 bases each). The V gene lost 2 bases and the J gene lost 4 bases, with 18 bases spanning the gap. Germline V gives CDR1 SQVTM, CDR2 ANQGSEA. The CDR3 is made up of 15 amino acids. The CDR3 DNA is TGCAGCGTTGAAAGGGGTTCGGGGAATGTTTACGAGCAGTACTTC. Amino acids: CSVERGSGNVYEQYF.

The chain links TRBV3-1 to TRBJ2-2; D perhaps matches TRBD1 (6 bases). The CDR3 is 14 amino acids. V lost 5 bases to trimming and J lost 8 bases, with 15 bases between them. Germline CDR1 reads LGHDT; CDR2 reads YNNKEL (reference sequence). The CDR3 nucleotides are TGTGCCAGCAGCTCCCGACCAACAGGGGGGGAGCTGTTTTTT. The encoded protein is CASSSRPTGGELFF. The whole variable domain, remainder taken from reference TRBV3-1 and TRBJ2-2, is DTAVSQTPKYLVTQMGNDKSIKCEQNLGHDTMYWYKQDSKKFLKIMFSYNNKELIINETVPNRFSPKSPDKAHLNLHINSLELGDSAVYFCASSSRPTGGELFFGEGSRLTVL.

The chain couples TRBV29-1 to TRBJ1-2; D is possibly TRBD1 (6 bases). This CDR3 comprises 14 residues. Deletions cut 7 bases from V and 8 bases from J, with 23 bases between. Germline V gene data show CDR1 as SQVTM and CDR2 as ANQGSEA. Written as DNA, the CDR3 is TGCAGCGCGACGGGGAGGGGGTCGACCACGGGCTACACCTTC. Residues: CSATGRGSTTGYTF.

V gene TRBV5-1 combines with J gene TRBJ2-7; maybe TRBD1 (6 bases). The CDR3 spans 14 residues. The V end lost 4 bases, the J end lost 0 bases, and 11 bases lay between the germline ends. From germline, CDR1 is SGHRS and CDR2 YFSETQ. CDR3: CASSEQGNSYEQYF. The CDR3, as DNA: TGCGCCAGCAGCGAGCAGGGGAACTCCTACGAGCAGTACTTC.